This T cell receptor beta chain was identified in a study of graft-versus-host responses after intestinal transplantation. The overall study: Grafts that recipients had were multivisceral, liver-intestinal, or isolated intestinal transplants.

Study-wide findings and caveats: Peak circulating GvH clone levels tracked with early post-transplant HvG declines.

Worth noting for this clone: Its antigen is undetermined.

Germline loops: CDR1 SGDLS, CDR2 YYNGEE. This CDR3 region has 13 residues. The V end was cut by 0 bases, the J end by 8 bases, with 8 bases between. Profiling relied on immunoSEQ multiplex PCR, and the TCRdb table lists in-frame clones only, not all of them. The profile shows tens of thousands of clones, 84% of them singletons. This sequence originates from a human donor who was the organ donor for an intestinal transplant. Sequencing used unstimulated CD4+ T cells sorted from spleen or lymph node cells, obtained before transplant. The chain has TRBV9 and TRBJ1-4; no clear D. CDR3 nucleotide sequence: TGTGCCAGCAGCGTAGCTATCGGGGAAAAACTGTTTTTT. Translation: CASSVAIGEKLFF.